This T cell receptor beta chain was sequenced during a study of T cell responses to AZD1222 COVID-19 vaccine (dated by TCRdb to 2020 to 2022). Background on the whole study: TCR sequencing was performed for about 240 trial participants, of whom around 200 were given two doses of AZD1222 and around 26 were given two doses of MenACWY control vaccine. Trial participants were enrolled by age into 18-55, 56-69 and 70-plus year subgroups, with approximately 150, 28 and 58 TCR-sequenced participants respectively. What the research found in general, with its limitations: Epitopes outside the regions mutated in the B.1.351 and B.1.1.7 variants were reportedly recognized by nearly half of the unique spike-specific TCRs. The vaccine-associated CD4 TCRs covered the entire spike protein, and the dominant responses fell in regions 160-218 and 743-854. Because no day 14 peak-response samples were available, repertoires were characterized only after the peak T cell response. Participants were mostly white British and included more females than males, and it was suggested by the authors that clonal diversity may have been underestimated. Conclusions about previously exposed vaccinees are limited because only 5 or 6 AZD1222 recipients were SARS-CoV-2 seropositive at baseline. In the small 56-69-year group, the increase in depth fell short of significance, most likely because of low power. A significant rise in spike-specific TCR breadth and depth was observed after two AZD1222 doses relative to day 0 and relative to MenACWY recipients.

What this sample's time point label stands for: baseline before first vaccination. The sample's treatment or condition label is to be understood as: meningococcal conjugate vaccine given as trial control. Vaccinee samples came from UK trials COV001 and COV002, including a single-blind randomized controlled phase 2/3 trial of AZD1222 (ChAdOx1 nCoV-19) in healthy adults. Trial participant PBMC samples were collected at day 0 and day 28 after the second dose for TCRbeta chain sequencing. The CDR3 contains 14 residues, cysteine and phenylalanine counted. The sequence is cut down to CDR3 DNA, 42 bases in frame from base 1. The V end gives up 5 bases and the J end 6 bases, leaving 5 bases in the junction not matched to a gene. Based on the germline V gene (reference sequence), the CDR1 and CDR2 sequences are MNHEY and SMNVEV. The CDR3 regions of human TCRbeta chains were analyzed by immunosequencing. Under the source paper's analysis protocol: Repertoire TCRs were checked for matches against a reference library of SARS-CoV-2-specific TCRs that had been generated using the MIRA antigen-specificity platform. Breadth was defined as the fraction of unique TCRs that were SARS-CoV-2-associated. Depth was defined as the fraction of total T cells that were SARS-CoV-2-associated. Using the MIRA data, each spike-specific TCR was mapped to the spike region that the TCR reacts to and placed in a CD4 or CD8 class. Log10-transformed breadth and depth values were compared by one-way ANOVA with Sidak's multiple comparisons tests. TCRdb retrieved this table from immuneACCESS and kept in-frame rearrangements only. Not all clones are present; in checked studies, unresolved V genes account for under half, and no reason is known for the remainder. That table furnishes V, J and clone size, whereas the DNA furnished D and trimming. The sample table holds approximately 110,000 clones, of which 88% were seen once. 9.5% to 15% of the sample belongs to the ten largest clones.

Turning to this clone: Its target antigen remains unknown. Nothing much larger sits one base from this clone, and base qualities are not available.

This clonotype was sampled from an adult in good health. The sequence is built from TRBV27 and TRBJ2-3; 10 nucleotides in the junction match TRBD1. The input for sequencing was peripheral blood, taken on day 0 of MenACWY control vaccination. The nucleotides are TGTGCCAGCAGTCACCGACAGGGGGCGGATACGCAGTATTTT. This translates into CASSHRQGADTQYF.